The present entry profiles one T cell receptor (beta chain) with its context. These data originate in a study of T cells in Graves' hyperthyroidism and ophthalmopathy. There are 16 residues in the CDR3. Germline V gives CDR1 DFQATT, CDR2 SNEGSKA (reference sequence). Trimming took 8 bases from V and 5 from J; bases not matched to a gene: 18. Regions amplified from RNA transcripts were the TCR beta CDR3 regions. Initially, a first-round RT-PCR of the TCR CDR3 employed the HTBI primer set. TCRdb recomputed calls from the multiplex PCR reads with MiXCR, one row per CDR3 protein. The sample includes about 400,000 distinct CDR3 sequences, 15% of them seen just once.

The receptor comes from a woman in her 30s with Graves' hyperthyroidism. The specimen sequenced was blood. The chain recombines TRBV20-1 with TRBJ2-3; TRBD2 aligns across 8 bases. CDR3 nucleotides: TGCAGTAACAATCAAGTGGTAGCGGGATTCCTAGATACGCAGTATTTT. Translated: CSNNQVVAGFLDTQYF.